The 26 T cell receptor beta chains below come from one sample, sequenced in a study of blood T cell repertoires in COVID-19. Repertoires were generated with immunoSEQ multiplex PCR, while TCRdb's copy carries only in-frame clones and drops some. The table lists 350,000 to 400,000 clones, 88% of them singletons. The sequenced material came from PBMCs or T cells enriched from blood (not recorded which). All receptors derive from a woman between 18 and 29 years old who had recovered from COVID-19.

The chain links TRBV5-1 to TRBJ2-1; 12 positions match TRBD1. In germline, CDR1 is SGHRS, CDR2 YFSETQ. With V trimmed by 4 bases and J by 0 bases, 11 bases remained unmatched. The CDR3 extends over 19 amino acids. CDR3 coding DNA: TGCGCCAGCAGCCCGGGGACAGGGGGCGGTTCGAGCTCCTACAATGAGCAGTTCTTC. Translation gives CASSPGTGGGSSSYNEQFF.

This clone has just one count. Other nucleotide sequences from this sample produce the same CDR3. This chain uses TRBV19 with TRBJ2-2; D may be TRBD1 (5 bases). The CDR3 extends over 15 amino acids. Trimming left V 1 base short and J 1 base short, with 7 bases between. The germline V gene has CDR1 LNHDA and CDR2 SQIVND (reference sequence). CDR3 sequence (DNA): TGTGCCAGTAGTATAGGGCAGGGGAACACCGGGGAGCTGTTTTTT. Translating it yields CASSIGQGNTGELFF.

The CDR3 region has the DNA TGTGCCAGCAGCTTAGTGAGCTCCTATAATTCACCCCTCCACTTT. This codes for CASSLVSSYNSPLHF. J is TRBJ1-6 and V is TRBV7-9; D is ambiguous. The length of the CDR3 is 15 residues. Trimming took 1 base from V and 0 from J, leaving 4 bases between them. The germline V gene encodes CDR1 SEHNR and CDR2 FQNEAQ (reference sequence).

V usage is TRBV7-2 and J usage is TRBJ2-1; weak D call: TRBD2 (6 bases). Trimming took off 4 bases at V and 10 bases at J, with 14 bases between the two ends. The CDR3 has 13 amino acids. Germline V CDR1 and CDR2: SGHTA, FQGNSA. The CDR3 nucleotides are TGTGCCAGCAGCTCCATACCGACTAGGGAGCAGTTCTTC. It translates to CASSSIPTREQFF.

This chain joins TRBV7-2 and TRBJ1-3; maybe TRBD1 (6 bases). This CDR3 comprises 15 residues. Trimming left V 5 bases short and J 4 bases short, with 15 bases between. CDR1 and CDR2 from the germline V gene are SGHTA and FQGNSA. CDR3 in amino acids: CASSATGITGNTIYF. In nucleotides, the CDR3 is TGTGCCAGCAGCGCAACAGGGATTACGGGAAACACCATATATTTT. The full variable domain, completed using reference TRBV7-2 and TRBJ1-3, is GAGVSQSPSNKVTEKGKDVELRCDPISGHTALYWYRQSLGQGLEFLIYFQGNSAPDKSGLPSDRFSAERTGGSVSTLTIQRTQQEDSAVYLCASSATGITGNTIYFGEGSWLTVV.

The CDR3 coding sequence is TGTGCCACCAGCAGCCGACAGGGTCCCTCCTACAATGAGCAGTTCTTC. The encoded protein is CATSSRQGPSYNEQFF. The gene calls are TRBV15 and TRBJ2-1; 7 bases fit TRBD1. V lost 3 bases and J lost 0; bases outside the gene matches: 5. Germline assignment: CDR1 LNHNV and CDR2 YYDKDF (reference sequence). The CDR3 length is 16 residues.

The chain couples TRBV5-3 to TRBJ2-4, with D possibly TRBD2 on 6 matching bases. TRBV5-3 is sorted into the ORF group, with uncertain function. V gave up 8 bases and J gave up 1 base, with 13 bases separating them. The CDR3 has 14 residues. The CDR3 spells CARDFRGAKNIQYF. The CDR3 nucleotides are TGTGCCAGGGACTTTCGGGGGGCCAAAAACATTCAGTACTTC.

The V and J genes are TRBV15 and TRBJ1-6; 10 bases are shared with TRBD1. CDR1 and CDR2 (germline): LNHNV, YYDKDF (reference sequence). V lost 3 bases to trimming and J lost 5 bases; unmatched junction nucleotides: 1. This CDR3 is 15 amino acids long. As DNA, the CDR3 is TGTGCCACCAGCAGCGGGACAGGGGATAATTCACCCCTCCACTTT. Translating gives CATSSGTGDNSPLHF.

The chain combines TRBV2 with TRBJ2-3, with 7 nucleotides matching TRBD2. J lost 0 bases, V lost 8 bases, and 5 bases had no gene match. CDR1 and CDR2 (germline): SNHLY, FYNNEI. The CDR3 length is 14 residues. CDR3 in amino acids: CASLKAGSTDTQYF. CDR3 in DNA: TGTGCCAGCTTAAAAGCGGGGAGCACAGATACGCAGTATTTT. Full variable domain (missing parts from reference TRBV2 and TRBJ2-3): EPEVTQTPSHQVTQMGQEVILRCVPISNHLYFYWYRQILGQKVEFLVSFYNNEISEKSEIFDDQFSVERPDGSNFTLKIRSTKLEDSAMYFCASLKAGSTDTQYFGPGTRLTVL.

The genes are TRBV4-1 and TRBJ2-3; the match to TRBD2 covers 12 bases. After removal of 2 bases from V and 3 bases from J, the junction contained 6 bases not matched to a gene. Per the germline V gene, CDR1 is MGHRA and CDR2 is YSYEKL. The length of the CDR3 is 17 residues. CDR3 in amino acids: CASSQSLAGGSTDTQYF. Written as DNA, the CDR3 is TGCGCCAGCAGCCAATCTCTAGCGGGGGGGTCGACAGATACGCAGTATTTT.

V is TRBV30 and J is TRBJ2-5, with D unclear. Trimming removed 3 bases from V and 1 base from J, with 6 bases in between. The CDR3 covers 12 residues. Germline V gives CDR1 GTSNPN, CDR2 SVGIG (reference sequence). The CDR3, as DNA: TGTGCCTGGAGACGCAGCCAAGAGACCCAGTACTTC. This translates into CAWRRSQETQYF.

V and J are TRBV2 and TRBJ1-4; D is unresolved. Trimming removed 8 bases at V and 4 bases at J, with 8 bases between. This CDR3 contains 12 residues. Germline V lookup: CDR1 SNHLY, CDR2 FYNNEI. The CDR3 DNA sequence: TGTGCCAGCCGAAGCTATAATGAAAAACTGTTTTTT. Translated, it gives CASRSYNEKLFF.

This chain uses TRBV5-5 with TRBJ1-5; D gene unclear. The germline V and J ends were trimmed by 5 bases and 5 bases, with 11 bases remaining between them. CDR3 length equals 13 residues. Germline lookup yields CDR1 SGHKS and CDR2 YYEKEE (reference sequence). Here the CDR3 reads CASSRLGDQPQHF. The CDR3 bases are TGTGCCAGCAGTCGACTTGGCGATCAGCCCCAGCATTTT.

This rearrangement joins TRBV27 to TRBJ1-1, with D perhaps TRBD1 (5 bases). V shed 4 bases and J shed 3 bases, with 15 bases lying between them. The CDR3 is 15 residues long. Germline CDR1 MNHEY, CDR2 SMNVEV (reference sequence). The CDR3 is CASSWTGEGYTEAFF. In DNA form, the CDR3 reads TGTGCCAGCAGTTGGACGGGGGAGGGATACACTGAAGCTTTCTTT.

V usage is TRBV28 and J usage is TRBJ1-2; 7 bases align to TRBD1. The germline gives CDR1 MDHEN, CDR2 SYDVKM. The trim removed 5 bases at V and 4 bases at J, leaving 7 bases unmatched. This CDR3 is 14 amino acids long. The CDR3 coding sequence is TGTGCCAGCAGTCCAATAGGGACAGTCTATGGCTACACCTTC. This gives the protein CASSPIGTVYGYTF.

This chain uses TRBV4-3 with TRBJ2-5; D not certain. Trimming stripped 0 bases from V and 0 bases from J, with 8 bases between. Germline CDR1 LGHNA, CDR2 YSLEER. The CDR3 sequence is 15 residues long. The CDR3 DNA reads TGCGCCAGCAGCCAAGAACTTGACTACCAAGAGACCCAGTACTTC. Translation gives CASSQELDYQETQYF.

The chain links TRBV7-8 to TRBJ1-4, with 7 bases aligning to TRBD1. Trimming at V came to 5 bases and at J to 8 bases, leaving 11 bases not matched to a gene. CDR1 is SGHVS, CDR2 FQNEAQ, per germline. The CDR3 totals 15 residues. CDR3 region: CASSPRGGLQEKLFF. The CDR3 DNA is TGTGCCAGCAGCCCGCGAGGGGGCCTACAGGAAAAACTGTTTTTT.

The CDR3 bases are TGTGCCAGCAGCGTGGGACAGACTTTCTACGAGCAGTACTTC. This sequence encodes CASSVGQTFYEQYF. V gene TRBV9 combines with J gene TRBJ2-7; the match to TRBD1 covers 7 bases. The CDR3 totals 14 residues. Germline CDR1 and CDR2: SGDLS and YYNGEE. V was pared by 2 bases and J by 3 bases, with 5 bases of the junction left unmatched.

The chain employs TRBV4-1 and TRBJ2-3; 7 positions agree with TRBD1. Germline V lookup: CDR1 MGHRA, CDR2 YSYEKL. The J segment lost 1 base and the V segment lost 0 bases, leaving 10 bases of the junction unmatched. This CDR3 comprises 18 residues. DNA for the CDR3: TGCGCCAGCAGCCAAGAACAGGGGATAGGATGGGGCACAGATACGCAGTATTTT. This codes for CASSQEQGIGWGTDTQYF.

The chain has TRBV19 and TRBJ1-5; D is perhaps TRBD1 (5 bases). Trimming left V 3 bases short and J 11 bases short, with 26 bases between. CDR1 is LNHDA, CDR2 SQIVND, per germline (reference sequence). The CDR3 contains 17 residues. CDR3 nucleotides: TGTGCCAGTAGTATCGGGGGATCGGAGCGGGGCTTGTTTGCCCAGCATTTT. Protein: CASSIGGSERGLFAQHF.

The chain links TRBV7-9 to TRBJ1-3; D gene unclear. With 1 base removed from V and 2 bases from J, the gap between germline ends came to 6 bases. CDR3 length: 14 residues. Germline values: CDR1 SEHNR, CDR2 FQNEAQ (reference sequence). CDR3 loop: CASSLGPPGNTIYF. The CDR3 bases are TGTGCCAGCAGCTTAGGGCCCCCTGGAAACACCATATATTTT. Together with reference TRBV7-9 and TRBJ1-3, the CDR3 gives the full variable domain: DTGVSQNPRHKITKRGQNVTFRCDPISEHNRLYWYRQTLGQGPEFLTYFQNEAQLEKSRLLSDRFSAERPKGSFSTLEIQRTEQGDSAMYLCASSLGPPGNTIYFGEGSWLTVV.

J is TRBJ2-7 and V is TRBV3-1 (or the pseudogene TRBV3-2), with 9 bases fitting TRBD1. Germline CDR1 reads LGHDT; CDR2 reads YNNKEL (reference sequence). The CDR3 extends over 15 amino acids. The ends lost 4 bases at V and 1 base at J; junction bases unmatched: 5. For the CDR3, the DNA is TGTGCCAGCAGCCCCCGGGACAGGGCTTCCTACGAGCAGTACTTC. This sequence encodes CASSPRDRASYEQYF.

The chain employs TRBV2 and TRBJ2-3; D call uncertain. This CDR3 is built from 11 residues. Trimming pared 2 bases from V and 9 bases from J, leaving 6 bases between. Germline lookup yields CDR1 SNHLY and CDR2 FYNNEI. The CDR3 protein is CASSELETQYF. The CDR3 DNA reads as TGTGCCAGCAGTGAACTAGAGACGCAGTATTTT.

The chain carries TRBV27 and TRBJ2-5; TRBD2 matches at 14 bases. The ends lost 5 bases at V and 4 bases at J; junction bases unmatched: 9. The length of the CDR3 is 17 residues. In germline, CDR1 is MNHEY, CDR2 SMNVEV (reference sequence). CDR3 bases: TGTGCCAGCAGTCCCCGACTAGCGGGGGGGCCTAGAGAGACCCAGTACTTC. It encodes CASSPRLAGGPRETQYF.

The CDR3 nucleotides read TGTGCCACTTCAACAGGGGGCGAGGTTGAAAAACTGTTTTTT. Amino acids: CATSTGGEVEKLFF. V and J are TRBV2 and TRBJ1-4; 9 nucleotides align to TRBD1. The CDR3 contains 14 residues. Germline trimming cut 10 bases from V and 7 bases from J; bases unmatched to any gene: 10. Germline CDR1 SNHLY, CDR2 FYNNEI. Combining the CDR3 with reference TRBV2 and TRBJ1-4 gives the whole variable domain EPEVTQTPSHQVTQMGQEVILRCVPISNHLYFYWYRQILGQKVEFLVSFYNNEISEKSEIFDDQFSVERPDGSNFTLKIRSTKLEDSAMYFCATSTGGEVEKLFFGSGTQLSVL.

A remark on this clone: Other nucleotide sequences in the sample specify the same CDR3. V is TRBV10-3 and J is TRBJ2-7; D may be TRBD2 (5 bases). Germline V gives CDR1 ENHRY, CDR2 SYGVKD. The CDR3 covers 14 residues. With 4 bases removed from V and 3 bases from J, the gap between germline ends came to 13 bases. The CDR3 DNA reads TGTGCCATCAGTGGGGGTCGCCGGGGCTACGAGCAGTACTTC. It is translated as CAISGGRRGYEQYF.